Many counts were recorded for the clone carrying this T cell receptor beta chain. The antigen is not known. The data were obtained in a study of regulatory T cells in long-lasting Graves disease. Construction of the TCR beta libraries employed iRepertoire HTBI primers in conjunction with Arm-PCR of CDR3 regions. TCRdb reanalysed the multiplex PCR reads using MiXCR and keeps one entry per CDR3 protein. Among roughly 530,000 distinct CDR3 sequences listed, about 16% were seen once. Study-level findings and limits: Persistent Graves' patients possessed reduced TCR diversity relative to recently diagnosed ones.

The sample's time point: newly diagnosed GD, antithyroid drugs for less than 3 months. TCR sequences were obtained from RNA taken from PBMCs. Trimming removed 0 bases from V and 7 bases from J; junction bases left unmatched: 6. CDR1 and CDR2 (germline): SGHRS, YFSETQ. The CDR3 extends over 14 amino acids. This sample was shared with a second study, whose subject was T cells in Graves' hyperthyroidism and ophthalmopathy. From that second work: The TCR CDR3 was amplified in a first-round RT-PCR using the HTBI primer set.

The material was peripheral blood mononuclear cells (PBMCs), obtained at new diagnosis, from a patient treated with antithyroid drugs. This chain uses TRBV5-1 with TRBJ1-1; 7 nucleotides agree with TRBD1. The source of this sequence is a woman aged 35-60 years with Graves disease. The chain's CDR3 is CASSLAGTEGEAFF. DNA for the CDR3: TGCGCCAGCAGCTTGGCCGGGACAGAAGGTGAAGCTTTCTTT.